This paragraph reports one T cell receptor (beta chain). What it binds is unknown. The germline CDR1 and CDR2 sequences are LGHNT and FRNRAP. The J segment lost 1 base and the V segment lost 3 bases, leaving 9 bases of the junction unmatched. This CDR3 has 18 residues. Likely shared infections and vaccines: all three twin pairs were reared together. The data originate from a study of identical twins' blood T cells. Study conclusions and caveats: Twins shared about as many clonotypes as their cloneset sizes predicted.

Via MiXCR, TCRdb re-called the 5' RACE reads, giving one row per CDR3 protein. The sample has fewer than 450,000 distinct CDR3 sequences; approximately 30% are singletons. The sample was PBMCs. The TCR was taken from a woman between 18 and 50 years old in good health. The chain employs TRBV12-5 and TRBJ2-1; 10 nucleotides line up with TRBD1. This CDR3 is CASGFNMTGGKSYNEQFF. In DNA, the CDR3 is TGTGCTAGTGGTTTCAATATGACAGGGGGCAAGTCCTACAATGAGCAGTTCTTC.